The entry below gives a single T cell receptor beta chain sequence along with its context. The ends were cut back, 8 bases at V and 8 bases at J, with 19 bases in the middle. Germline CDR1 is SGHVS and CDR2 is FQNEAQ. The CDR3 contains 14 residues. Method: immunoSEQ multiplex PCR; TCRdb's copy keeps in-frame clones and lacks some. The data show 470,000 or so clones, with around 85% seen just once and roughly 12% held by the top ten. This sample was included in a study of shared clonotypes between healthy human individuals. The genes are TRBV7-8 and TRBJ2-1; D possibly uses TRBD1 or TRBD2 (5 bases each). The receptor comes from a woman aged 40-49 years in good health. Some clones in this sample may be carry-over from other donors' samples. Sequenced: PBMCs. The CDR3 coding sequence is TGTGCCAGCGCCCTTTGGGGGAAGTTCGATGAGCAGTTCTTC. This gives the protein CASALWGKFDEQFF.